One and the same sample provided the 32 T cell receptor beta chains below, sequenced in a study of blood T cell repertoires in COVID-19 (TCRdb year 2020). Receptor libraries were prepared by the immunoSEQ multiplex PCR assay. The table was pulled from immuneACCESS by TCRdb, which kept in-frame rearrangements only. Such tables lose some clones; where checked, under half of the loss comes from unresolved V genes, and the rest has no known cause. This sample gives over 100,000 clones in total; 82% of them show up just once. The top ten hold approximately 5% of the sample. The specimen sequenced was peripheral blood. These TCRs come from a woman aged 70-85 years with acute or convalescent COVID-19.

This clone occurred once. This chain links TRBV6-5 with TRBJ1-1, with 8 bases lining up with TRBD1. The CDR3 consists of 14 residues. CDR1 MNHEY and CDR2 SVGAGI come from the germline V gene. Trimming removed 4 bases from V and 3 bases from J; junction bases left unmatched: 4. CDR3 nucleotides: TGTGCCAGCAGTTCCGGACAGGGTGACACTGAAGCTTTCTTT. This encodes CASSSGQGDTEAFF.

The chain combines TRBV12-3 or TRBV12-4 with TRBJ1-2, with D uncertain. The V end was cut by 5 bases, the J end by 6 bases, with 10 bases between. The length of the CDR3 is 12 residues. The CDR3 region is CASSGVPDGYTF. CDR3 nucleotide sequence: TGTGCCAGCAGTGGTGTGCCAGATGGCTACACCTTC.

The gene calls are TRBV10-1 and TRBJ1-2; no definite D call. The CDR3 is 13 amino acids. Looked up from germline, CDR1 is WNHNN and CDR2 is SYGVQD (reference sequence). Trimming removed 0 bases at V and 8 bases at J, with 10 bases between. The CDR3 sequence is CASSESPIYGYTF. CDR3 coding DNA: TGCGCCAGCAGTGAGTCTCCTATCTACGGCTACACCTTC.

The chain is built from TRBV4-3 and TRBJ1-4; D may be TRBD1 (5 bases). This CDR3 is 17 amino acids long. Germline V lookup: CDR1 LGHNA, CDR2 YSLEER. The V and J ends lost 5 bases and 3 bases respectively, with 19 bases between them. The CDR3 region has the DNA TGCGCCAGCAGCGTGGATGGGGCAAGGGCTTCTAATGAAAAACTGTTTTTT. As protein: CASSVDGARASNEKLFF.

The chain combines TRBV5-1 with TRBJ2-7, with a possible D match to TRBD1 (6 bases). Looked up from germline, CDR1 is SGHRS and CDR2 is YFSETQ. Trimming removed 4 bases from V and 1 base from J, with 18 bases in between. The CDR3 loop spans 16 amino acids. CDR3 protein: CASSPATGSPSYEQYF. CDR3 bases: TGCGCCAGCAGCCCCGCGACAGGCTCGCCTTCCTACGAGCAGTACTTC.

The V and J genes are TRBV10-3 and TRBJ1-1; D remains unclear. CDR3 length: 13 amino acids. The germline V and J ends were trimmed by 2 bases and 4 bases, with 8 bases remaining between them. Germline CDR1 reads ENHRY; CDR2 reads SYGVKD. The CDR3 DNA follows: TGTGCCATCAGTGAGCGGGTTTTCACTGAAGCTTTCTTT. It is translated as CAISERVFTEAFF.

This clone was seen a single time. This chain joins TRBV15 and TRBJ2-1; 7 bases are a match to TRBD1. Unmatched junction bases numbered 5, after V lost 0 bases and J lost 6 bases. The germline V gene encodes CDR1 LNHNV and CDR2 YYDKDF (reference sequence). CDR3 length equals 15 residues. The chain's CDR3 is CATSRDGQGVNEQFF. The CDR3 DNA reads TGTGCCACCAGCAGAGATGGTCAGGGGGTCAATGAGCAGTTCTTC.

This chain connects TRBV7-2 to TRBJ1-2; TRBD1 is a possible D gene (6 bases). Germline V gene data show CDR1 as SGHTA and CDR2 as FQGNSA. The CDR3 has 15 residues. V lost 1 base, J lost 4 bases, and 13 bases lay in between. As DNA, the CDR3 is TGTGCCAGCAGCTTAGGCCAAGGGGGTTTCTATGGCTACACCTTC. Translating it yields CASSLGQGGFYGYTF.

CDR3: CASSGGGWTEAFF. In DNA form, the CDR3 reads TGTGCCAGTAGTGGGGGGGGTTGGACTGAAGCTTTCTTT. The rearrangement uses TRBV19 and TRBJ1-1; the D gene is possibly TRBD1 (5 bases). The CDR3 extends over 13 amino acids. Deletions cut 5 bases from V and 5 bases from J, with 12 bases between. In germline, CDR1 is LNHDA, CDR2 SQIVND (reference sequence).

The chain joins TRBV7-2 to TRBJ1-3; D unresolved. V lost 6 bases, J lost 9 bases, and 15 bases lay in between. CDR3 size: 13 residues. Germline values: CDR1 SGHTA, CDR2 FQGNSA. The CDR3 sequence: CASSGGFGGTIYF. The CDR3 DNA sequence: TGTGCCAGCAGTGGCGGCTTTGGAGGCACCATATATTTT.

V gene TRBV9 combines with J gene TRBJ2-3, with 7 bases fitting TRBD2. Trimming took 2 bases from V and 4 from J; bases not matched to a gene: 4. This CDR3 spans 14 amino acids. Germline V lookup: CDR1 SGDLS, CDR2 YYNGEE. The CDR3 DNA is TGTGCCAGCAGCGTCGGGACTACTCCAGATACGCAGTATTTT. As protein: CASSVGTTPDTQYF. The whole variable domain, remainder taken from reference TRBV9 and TRBJ2-3, is DSGVTQTPKHLITATGQRVTLRCSPRSGDLSVYWYQQSLDQGLQFLIQYYNGEERAKGNILERFSAQQFPDLHSELNLSSLELGDSALYFCASSVGTTPDTQYFGPGTRLTVL.

For this clone: Other nucleotide sequences from this sample produce the same CDR3. The CDR3 region is CASSLRQGDGYTF. CDR3 DNA: TGTGCCAGCAGCTTACGACAGGGGGACGGCTACACCTTC. The chain combines TRBV5-6 with TRBJ1-2, with 9 bases that match TRBD1. The V segment lost 2 bases and the J segment 8 bases; nucleotides outside the gene matches: 4. Germline CDR1 and CDR2: SGHDT and YYEEEE. This CDR3 has 13 residues.

In its sample, this clone was seen many times. The rearrangement uses TRBV5-1 and TRBJ1-1; 7 bases match TRBD1. The CDR3 has 15 amino acids. J gave up 1 base and V 6 bases, and 9 bases lay outside the gene matches. CDR1 and CDR2 (germline): SGHRS, YFSETQ. The CDR3 reads CASTRLQGSNTEAFF. The CDR3 coding sequence is TGCGCCAGCACACGTCTACAGGGGTCGAACACTGAAGCTTTCTTT.

The chain links TRBV10-1 to TRBJ2-5, with a weak D call TRBD2 (5 bases). This CDR3 region has 14 residues. Germline V gene sequence: CDR1 WNHNN, CDR2 SYGVQD (reference sequence). The V end lost 3 bases, the J end lost 5 bases, and 13 bases lay between the germline ends. In nucleotides, the CDR3 is TGCGCCAGCAGTGATGCGGGCCGTGGGGAGACCCAGTACTTC. As protein: CASSDAGRGETQYF.

This clone was seen just once. In DNA, the CDR3 is TGTGCCAGTAGCCGATGGACAGGGGGCTCAGATACGCAGTATTTT. Its protein product is CASSRWTGGSDTQYF. The chain carries TRBV19 and TRBJ2-3; 11 bases agree with TRBD1. J lost 4 bases, V lost 6 bases, and 6 bases had no gene match. The CDR3 has 15 residues. CDR1 is LNHDA, CDR2 SQIVND, per germline (reference sequence).

The J gene is TRBJ1-2, the V gene TRBV13; 9 bases map to TRBD1. The germline gives CDR1 PRHDT, CDR2 FYEKMQ (reference sequence). The CDR3 is made up of 15 amino acids. Unmatched junction bases numbered 12, after V lost 6 bases and J lost 7 bases. CDR3 protein: CASRTLGQGRAGYTF. The CDR3 DNA follows: TGTGCCAGCAGAACCCTAGGACAGGGGAGGGCTGGCTACACCTTC.

The chain joins TRBV6-5 to TRBJ1-2; maybe TRBD1 (5 bases). The germline CDR1 and CDR2 sequences are MNHEY and SVGAGI. Trimming stripped 6 bases from V and 4 bases from J, with 9 bases between. CDR3 length: 12 residues. For the CDR3, the DNA is TGTGCCAGCAGGGCCGGGGGCTATGGCTACACCTTC. This codes for CASRAGGYGYTF.

The chain couples TRBV5-6 to TRBJ1-2; tentatively, D is TRBD1 (6 bases). CDR1 SGHDT and CDR2 YYEEEE come from the germline V gene. CDR3 length: 15 amino acids. The V gene lost 0 bases and the J gene lost 3 bases, with 12 bases spanning the gap. The CDR3 DNA follows: TGTGCCAGCAGCTTGGCCAGGGGCAGCTACTATGGCTACACCTTC. This translates into CASSLARGSYYGYTF.

The chain joins TRBV24-1 to TRBJ2-5; 7 bases match TRBD2. J lost 1 base, V lost 9 bases, and 7 bases had no gene match. Germline CDR1 reads KGHDR; CDR2 reads SFDVKD. The CDR3 is 14 amino acids. The chain's CDR3 is CATSYGGVQETQYF. CDR3 in DNA: TGTGCCACCTCCTATGGGGGGGTCCAAGAGACCCAGTACTTC.

This sequence joins TRBV11-2 and TRBJ1-1; D not resolved. The ends were cut back, 2 bases at V and 0 bases at J, with 7 bases in the middle. This CDR3 is 14 amino acids long. Germline V gives CDR1 SGHAT, CDR2 FQNNGV. CDR3 residues: CASSLNRMNTEAFF. For the CDR3, the DNA is TGTGCCAGCAGCTTAAACAGAATGAACACTGAAGCTTTCTTT.

This sequence joins TRBV2 and TRBJ2-5; perhaps TRBD1 as D (5 bases). The CDR3 totals 13 residues. The V gene's germline CDR1 is SNHLY and CDR2 FYNNEI. V lost 7 bases and J lost 5, with 14 bases in between. The CDR3 is CASKGRVVETQYF. Here the CDR3 DNA reads TGTGCCAGCAAGGGCAGGGTGGTTGAGACCCAGTACTTC. The full variable domain, in which reference TRBV2 and TRBJ2-5 provide the parts outside the CDR3, is EPEVTQTPSHQVTQMGQEVILRCVPISNHLYFYWYRQILGQKVEFLVSFYNNEISEKSEIFDDQFSVERPDGSNFTLKIRSTKLEDSAMYFCASKGRVVETQYFGPGTRLLVL.

The chain recombines TRBV19 with TRBJ1-6; 8 nucleotides agree with TRBD1. After removal of 7 bases from V and 9 bases from J, the junction contained 11 bases not matched to a gene. This CDR3 spans 15 amino acids. Germline lookup yields CDR1 LNHDA and CDR2 SQIVND (reference sequence). Here the CDR3 DNA reads TGTGCCAGTACCATCGGACAGGGAAGGGGTTCACCCCTCCACTTT. This translates into CASTIGQGRGSPLHF. The complete variable domain, with remaining parts taken from reference TRBV19 and TRBJ1-6, reads DGGITQSPKYLFRKEGQNVTLSCEQNLNHDAMYWYRQDPGQGLRLIYYSQIVNDFQKGDIAEGYSVSREKKESFPLTVTSAQKNPTAFYLCASTIGQGRGSPLHFGNGTRLTVT.

In regard to this clone: Other DNA variants within this sample encode the same CDR3. The CDR3 is CASSFLAGEYTGELFF. CDR3 DNA sequence: TGTGCCAGCAGCTTCCTAGCGGGGGAGTACACCGGGGAGCTGTTTTTT. This sequence joins TRBV5-6 and TRBJ2-2; 10 nucleotides align to TRBD2. Germline loops: CDR1 SGHDT, CDR2 YYEEEE. V lost 2 bases, J lost 3 bases, and 4 bases stayed unmatched. The CDR3 runs to 16 residues.

The rearrangement joins TRBV7-8 to TRBJ2-1, with 11 positions matching TRBD2. The germline gives CDR1 SGHVS, CDR2 FQNEAQ. V lost 7 bases to trimming and J lost 1 base; unmatched junction nucleotides: 3. The CDR3 extends over 15 amino acids. DNA for the CDR3: TGTGCCAGCAAACCTAGCGGGGGGTCCTACAATGAGCAGTTCTTC. Translating gives CASKPSGGSYNEQFF.

The chain recombines TRBV27 with TRBJ2-3; 8 nucleotides line up with TRBD2. V trimming: 2 bases; J trimming: 3 bases; junction bases outside the gene matches: 4. The CDR3 totals 15 residues. Germline CDR1 is MNHEY and CDR2 is SMNVEV (reference sequence). This CDR3 is CASSLIAGKTDTQYF. The CDR3 DNA reads as TGTGCCAGCAGTTTAATAGCGGGGAAGACAGATACGCAGTATTTT.

The V and J genes are TRBV7-9 and TRBJ2-2; no firm D call. Trimming pared 1 base from V and 1 base from J, leaving 7 bases between. This CDR3 region has 15 residues. Germline V gene sequence: CDR1 SEHNR, CDR2 FQNEAQ (reference sequence). The CDR3 sequence: CASSLDFKNTGELFF. In DNA form, the CDR3 reads TGTGCCAGCAGCTTAGATTTCAAGAACACCGGGGAGCTGTTTTTT.

V gene TRBV5-1 combines with J gene TRBJ1-6, with D unresolved. Trimming pared 0 bases from V and 10 bases from J, leaving 17 bases between. In germline, CDR1 is SGHRS, CDR2 YFSETQ. This CDR3 has 16 residues. CDR3 loop: CASSLESGPSSSPLHF. The CDR3, as DNA: TGCGCCAGCAGCTTGGAGTCTGGCCCATCTTCGTCACCCCTCCACTTT.

The rearrangement links TRBV11-3 to TRBJ2-1, with a tentative D call TRBD1 (5 bases). The CDR3 runs 15 residues. V dropped 3 bases and J dropped 1 base, with 10 bases sitting between them. Germline CDR1 is SGHNT and CDR2 is YENEEA. The CDR3 loop is CASSFAGLSYNEQFF. The CDR3 DNA follows: TGTGCCAGCAGCTTTGCAGGGTTATCCTACAATGAGCAGTTCTTC.

V usage is TRBV6-6 and J usage is TRBJ2-4; 12 bases are a match to TRBD1. V was clipped by 5 bases and J by 5 bases; unmatched bases: 13. The CDR3 spans 18 residues. Germline-derived CDR1 and CDR2 are MNHNY and SVGAGI (reference sequence). The CDR3 sequence: CASSPPGTGGSPENIQYF. The DNA of the CDR3 is TGTGCCAGCAGTCCACCCGGGACAGGGGGCTCGCCAGAAAACATTCAGTACTTC.

The chain links TRBV6-2 or TRBV6-3 to TRBJ2-5, with D maybe TRBD2 (6 bases). This CDR3 contains 14 residues. The germline gives CDR1 MNHEY, CDR2 SVGEGT. The V end was cut by 4 bases, the J end by 2 bases, with 11 bases between. The CDR3 spells CASSSRGTQETQYF. As DNA, the CDR3 is TGTGCCAGCAGTTCCCGGGGGACTCAAGAGACCCAGTACTTC.

The J gene is TRBJ1-3, the V gene TRBV15; no clear D gene. Germline V gene data show CDR1 as LNHNV and CDR2 as YYDKDF (reference sequence). V lost 6 bases and J lost 3, with 12 bases in between. The CDR3 runs 14 residues. The CDR3 loop reads CATSRSNGGNTIYF. The CDR3 DNA reads as TGTGCCACCAGTCGGTCAAACGGTGGAAACACCATATATTTT.

CDR3 sequence: CARPDRDSNQPQHF. In DNA, the CDR3 is TGCGCCAGACCTGACAGGGATAGCAATCAGCCCCAGCATTTT. The chain uses TRBV10-2 and TRBJ1-5, with 7 bases fitting TRBD1. The CDR3 loop spans 14 amino acids. CDR1 is WSHSY, CDR2 SAAADI, per germline. Trimming cost V 9 bases and J 0 bases; bases outside gene matches: 5.